This TCR beta chain emerged from a study of blood T cell repertoires in COVID-19. Background on the study: Sources were T cells, B-cell-depleted T cells, or PBMCs; the material itself was cDNA or gDNA.

Germline V gene data show CDR1 as SGHAT and CDR2 as FQNNGV. There are 15 residues in the CDR3. V dropped 5 bases and J dropped 8; count of bases not matched to a gene: 10. Authors' analysis steps: Estimation of nucleated cell counts relied on the amplification of reference gene primers. Clones were read by immunoSEQ multiplex PCR, and TCRdb kept only the in-frame ones, dropping some. V and J calls plus clone size are reproduced from that table; the DNA served to infer D and trimming. This table holds over 130,000 clones, 84% found once. Seattle researchers signed up patients amid active infection and tracked them longitudinally.

The chain carries TRBV11-2 and TRBJ2-1, with 9 nucleotides matching TRBD2. Sequencing input: peripheral blood. This clonotype originated in a man aged 25 to 45 with COVID-19, enrolled during active disease. CDR3 DNA: TGTGCCAGCAGCCCAACTAGCGGGTACTCATATGAGCAGTTCTTC. This sequence encodes CASSPTSGYSYEQFF. Using reference TRBV11-2 and TRBJ2-1 for the parts outside the CDR3, the full variable domain is EAGVAQSPRYKIIEKRQSVAFWCNPISGHATLYWYQQILGQGPKLLIQFQNNGVVDDSQLPKDRFSAERLKGVDSTLKIQPAKLEDSAVYLCASSPTSGYSYEQFFGPGTRLTVL.